This T cell receptor beta chain was profiled in a study of regulatory T cells in long-lasting Graves disease. Across the whole study: Graves' patients (newly diagnosed) had been on antithyroid drugs under 3 months.

This clonotype was seen ten or more times. Its specificity is not known. HTBI primers from iRepertoire and Arm-PCR of CDR3 regions yielded the TCR beta libraries. Each CDR3 protein is one row after TCRdb ran MiXCR on the multiplex PCR reads. The sample includes around 250,000 distinct CDR3 sequences, 15% to 20% of them seen just once. The length of the CDR3 is 15 residues. CDR1 and CDR2 (germline): DFQATT, SNEGSKA (reference sequence). The ends were cut back, 0 bases at V and 4 bases at J, with 15 bases in the middle. Time point meaning: newly diagnosed GD, antithyroid drugs for less than 3 months. Extracted RNA from PBMCs served as the source of the TCR library. General observations from the study: Thyroid tissue was not studied; only peripheral blood was. Gene preferences differed: TRBV28, TRBJ1-2, TRBJ2-5 in persistent cases.

This rearrangement joins TRBV20-1 to TRBJ1-2; D is unclear. Material: peripheral blood mononuclear cells (PBMCs), obtained at new diagnosis, from a patient treated with antithyroid drugs. This receptor was taken from a female donor with Graves disease. In DNA, the CDR3 is TGCAGTGCTAGAGAGGGCCGAAGACTTGCCTATGGCTACACCTTC. Translating gives CSAREGRRLAYGYTF.